This is a list of T cell receptor beta chains from one sample in a study of cytomegalovirus exposure and HLA in healthy donors. Clones were sequenced by immunoSEQ multiplex PCR, and TCRdb holds only the in-frame ones, with some missing. The table shows around 200,000 clones, with approximately 90% occurring only once. Sequenced sample: PBMCs. The origin of the receptors is a woman between 18 and 30 years old in good health and CMV-seronegative. CDR3s include the opening cysteine and the closing phenylalanine or tryptophan. Each record gives: clone size, J gene, D gene, V gene, CDR3 DNA, CDR3 protein. A D gene is named only where the DNA matches it firmly. A row's size may be missing; if present it is once, few, many or a size class.

clone_size: NA; j_call: TRBJ1-1; d_call: NA; v_call: TRBV7-9; cdr3_nt: TGTTCCAGCAGCCGCGACTGGTCGGAGATGAACACTGAAGCTTTCTTT; cdr3_aa: CSSSRDWSEMNTEAFF
clone_size: NA; j_call: TRBJ2-7; d_call: NA; v_call: TRBV19; cdr3_nt: TGTGCCAGTTCGACAGTCCCGGCCTACGAGCAGTACTTC; cdr3_aa: CASSTVPAYEQYF
clone_size: NA; j_call: TRBJ1-6; d_call: TRBD1; v_call: TRBV7-2; cdr3_nt: TGTGCCAGCAGCCGCGGGACAGCCGGGGCCTATAATTCACCCCTCCACTTT; cdr3_aa: CASSRGTAGAYNSPLHF
clone_size: NA; j_call: TRBJ1-3; d_call: NA; v_call: TRBV4-1; cdr3_nt: TGCGCCAGCAGCCAAGAGGGACTCTCTGGAAACACCATATATTTT; cdr3_aa: CASSQEGLSGNTIYF
clone_size: NA; j_call: TRBJ1-1; d_call: NA; v_call: TRBV5-1; cdr3_nt: TGCGCCAGCAGCTTGGGAACAGGGCCTGAAGCTTTCTTT; cdr3_aa: CASSLGTGPEAFF
clone_size: NA; j_call: TRBJ2-1; d_call: NA; v_call: TRBV4-1; cdr3_nt: TGCGCCAGCAGCCAAGATCCGACAGGCAGTGTGGAGTTCTTC; cdr3_aa: CASSQDPTGSVEFF
clone_size: NA; j_call: TRBJ2-7; d_call: NA; v_call: TRBV5-1; cdr3_nt: TGCGCCAGCACCGGGATTTACTACGAGCAGTACTTC; cdr3_aa: CASTGIYYEQYF
clone_size: NA; j_call: TRBJ2-1; d_call: NA; v_call: TRBV14; cdr3_nt: TGTGCCAGCAGCCAACCCGGACTATCCCCCAATGAGCAGTTCTTC; cdr3_aa: CASSQPGLSPNEQFF
clone_size: few; j_call: TRBJ1-2; d_call: NA; v_call: TRBV7-2; cdr3_nt: TGTGCCAGCAGCTTAGGATCCGCTACGAACTATGGCTACACCTTC; cdr3_aa: CASSLGSATNYGYTF
clone_size: NA; j_call: TRBJ1-2; d_call: NA; v_call: TRBV7-9; cdr3_nt: TGTGCCAGCAGCTTGGGGCCCAGCTATGGCTACACCTTC; cdr3_aa: CASSLGPSYGYTF
clone_size: NA; j_call: TRBJ2-1; d_call: NA; v_call: TRBV5-5; cdr3_nt: TGTGCCAGCAGCTGGGGCCTTGGGAATGCCTACAATGAGCAGTTCTTC; cdr3_aa: CASSWGLGNAYNEQFF
clone_size: NA; j_call: TRBJ2-5; d_call: NA; v_call: TRBV20-1; cdr3_nt: TGCAGTGCTAGCGGGGAGACCCAGTACTTC; cdr3_aa: CSASGETQYF
clone_size: NA; j_call: TRBJ2-1; d_call: TRBD2; v_call: TRBV7-9; cdr3_nt: TGTGCCAGCAGCTTTCCTAGGGGCGGGAGAGGAGGGGATGAGCAGTTCTTC; cdr3_aa: CASSFPRGGRGGDEQFF
clone_size: NA; j_call: TRBJ1-2; d_call: TRBD1; v_call: TRBV7-2; cdr3_nt: TGTGCCAGCAGCTTCCAGGGGGCAAACTATGGCTACACCTTC; cdr3_aa: CASSFQGANYGYTF
clone_size: NA; j_call: TRBJ1-1; d_call: NA; v_call: TRBV6-5; cdr3_nt: TGTGCCAGCAGTTGGGGGGACCGCCTGAACACTGAAGCTTTCTTT; cdr3_aa: CASSWGDRLNTEAFF
clone_size: NA; j_call: TRBJ1-1; d_call: NA; v_call: TRBV18; cdr3_nt: TGTGCCAGCTCACCACTGGATCAGGGCCTGGGTGAAGCTTTCTTT; cdr3_aa: CASSPLDQGLGEAFF
clone_size: NA; j_call: TRBJ1-3; d_call: TRBD1; v_call: TRBV10-3; cdr3_nt: TGTGCCATCAGTGATCGGACAGGTACTGGAAACACCATATATTTT; cdr3_aa: CAISDRTGTGNTIYF
clone_size: NA; j_call: TRBJ1-2; d_call: NA; v_call: TRBV29-1; cdr3_nt: TGCAGCGGGGCTTGGGGGGAGGGGATCTATGGCTACACCTTC; cdr3_aa: CSGAWGEGIYGYTF
clone_size: NA; j_call: TRBJ2-1; d_call: NA; v_call: TRBV6-1; cdr3_nt: TGTGCCAGCAGTGCAAAAGCGGTCGACAATGAGCAGTTCTTC; cdr3_aa: CASSAKAVDNEQFF
clone_size: NA; j_call: TRBJ2-7; d_call: NA; v_call: TRBV11-3; cdr3_nt: TGTGCCAGCAGCCCACCTCGGTCCGGGGACATAAGGGCCTACGAGCAGTACTTC; cdr3_aa: CASSPPRSGDIRAYEQYF
clone_size: NA; j_call: TRBJ2-1; d_call: NA; v_call: TRBV5-4; cdr3_nt: TGTGCCAGCAGCTTGGGTCTTAGACAGGAGGACAATGAGCAGTTCTTC; cdr3_aa: CASSLGLRQEDNEQFF
clone_size: NA; j_call: TRBJ2-3; d_call: TRBD2; v_call: TRBV4-3; cdr3_nt: TGCGCCAGCAGCCTAGCGGGGGGGCCAACCACAGATACGCAGTATTTT; cdr3_aa: CASSLAGGPTTDTQYF
clone_size: NA; j_call: TRBJ2-4; d_call: NA; v_call: TRBV7-6; cdr3_nt: TGTGCCAGCAGCTTAGGTTCAGAAAACATTCAGTACTTC; cdr3_aa: CASSLGSENIQYF
clone_size: NA; j_call: TRBJ1-4; d_call: NA; v_call: TRBV11-3; cdr3_nt: TGTGCCAGCAGGAAGGGGATACCTAATGAAAAACTGTTTTTT; cdr3_aa: CASRKGIPNEKLFF
clone_size: NA; j_call: TRBJ1-2; d_call: TRBD1; v_call: TRBV2; cdr3_nt: TGTGCCAGCAGCAGGGATGACAGGGTGTATGGCTACACCTTC; cdr3_aa: CASSRDDRVYGYTF
clone_size: NA; j_call: TRBJ2-5; d_call: NA; v_call: TRBV9; cdr3_nt: TGTGCCAGCAGCCCCTCGGTCCAAGAGACCCAGTACTTC; cdr3_aa: CASSPSVQETQYF
clone_size: NA; j_call: TRBJ1-4; d_call: NA; v_call: TRBV6-6; cdr3_nt: TGTGCCAGCAGTTACGGAGCTAATGAAAAACTGTTTTTT; cdr3_aa: CASSYGANEKLFF
clone_size: few; j_call: TRBJ2-1; d_call: NA; v_call: TRBV5-6; cdr3_nt: TGTGCCAGCAGCATTTTTGATGGGGGGTCCCGTTTCTACAATGAGCAGTTCTTC; cdr3_aa: CASSIFDGGSRFYNEQFF
clone_size: NA; j_call: TRBJ1-3; d_call: NA; v_call: TRBV5-6; cdr3_nt: TGTGCCAGCAGCTTGACAGTTTCTGGAAACACCATATATTTT; cdr3_aa: CASSLTVSGNTIYF
clone_size: NA; j_call: TRBJ2-7; d_call: TRBD2; v_call: TRBV9; cdr3_nt: TGCGCCAGCAGCACCACCGGGACTAGCGGGGTTTTCGAGCAGTACTTC; cdr3_aa: CASSTTGTSGVFEQYF
clone_size: NA; j_call: TRBJ2-7; d_call: NA; v_call: TRBV2; cdr3_nt: TGTGCCGGAAAAAAGCAGCCTACAGGGGCTAGCGACGAGCAGTACTTC; cdr3_aa: CAGKKQPTGASDEQYF
clone_size: few; j_call: TRBJ1-5; d_call: NA; v_call: TRBV19; cdr3_nt: TGTGCCAGTAGTACGGGGGGCCAGCCCCAGCATTTT; cdr3_aa: CASSTGGQPQHF
clone_size: NA; j_call: TRBJ1-2; d_call: NA; v_call: TRBV5-1; cdr3_nt: TGCGCCAGCAGCTTGAGGCAGGTCTATGGCTACACCTTC; cdr3_aa: CASSLRQVYGYTF
clone_size: NA; j_call: TRBJ1-6; d_call: TRBD1; v_call: TRBV19; cdr3_nt: TGTGCCAGTAGTACCAAAATTCCGCCGGGACAGTTAGATAATTCACCCCTCCACTTT; cdr3_aa: CASSTKIPPGQLDNSPLHF
clone_size: NA; j_call: TRBJ2-5; d_call: NA; v_call: TRBV5-1; cdr3_nt: TGCGCCAGCAGCTTAGCTCCGCGGGGGCCCTACCGGCAAGAGACCCAGTACTTC; cdr3_aa: CASSLAPRGPYRQETQYF
clone_size: NA; j_call: TRBJ2-1; d_call: TRBD2; v_call: TRBV5-1; cdr3_nt: TGCGCCAGCAGCTTGAGTTGGACTAGCGGGGGCAATGAGCAGTTCTTC; cdr3_aa: CASSLSWTSGGNEQFF
clone_size: NA; j_call: TRBJ2-5; d_call: NA; v_call: TRBV9; cdr3_nt: TGTGCCAGCAGCCGAGACCCGCGGGAGACCCAGTACTTC; cdr3_aa: CASSRDPRETQYF
clone_size: once; j_call: TRBJ2-7; d_call: TRBD1; v_call: TRBV14; cdr3_nt: TGTGCCAGCAGTCCAGGGACAGGGGCGGCCTACGAGCAGTACTTC; cdr3_aa: CASSPGTGAAYEQYF
clone_size: NA; j_call: TRBJ2-1; d_call: NA; v_call: TRBV5-6; cdr3_nt: TGTGCCAGCAGCTTGGGGGCTTCCCGGGGCAATGAGCAGTTCTTC; cdr3_aa: CASSLGASRGNEQFF
clone_size: NA; j_call: TRBJ2-3; d_call: TRBD2; v_call: TRBV2; cdr3_nt: TGTGCCAGCAGCGGAAGCGGGGGAAGCACAGATACGCAGTATTTT; cdr3_aa: CASSGSGGSTDTQYF
clone_size: once; j_call: TRBJ1-1; d_call: NA; v_call: TRBV4-2; cdr3_nt: TGTGCCAGCAGCCAAGGGTCGGCAGGGCCAACTGAAGCTTTCTTT; cdr3_aa: CASSQGSAGPTEAFF
clone_size: NA; j_call: TRBJ1-6; d_call: TRBD1; v_call: TRBV25-1; cdr3_nt: TGTGCCAGCAGTGGGGACAGGGGGCTTTCACCCCTCCACTTT; cdr3_aa: CASSGDRGLSPLHF
clone_size: few; j_call: TRBJ1-6; d_call: TRBD1; v_call: TRBV4-3; cdr3_nt: TGCGCCAGCAGCCAAGGACAGGGCTATAATTCACCCCTCCACTTT; cdr3_aa: CASSQGQGYNSPLHF
clone_size: NA; j_call: TRBJ2-5; d_call: TRBD2; v_call: TRBV5-1; cdr3_nt: TGCGCCAGCAGCTTTTCGCGGGGGATTTTAGAGACCCAGTACTTC; cdr3_aa: CASSFSRGILETQYF
clone_size: NA; j_call: TRBJ2-7; d_call: TRBD1; v_call: TRBV27; cdr3_nt: TGTGCCAGCAGTTCTGTCCGGGACAGGGGGCTATACGAGCAGTACTTC; cdr3_aa: CASSSVRDRGLYEQYF
clone_size: NA; j_call: TRBJ2-5; d_call: NA; v_call: TRBV4-1; cdr3_nt: TGCGCCAGCAGCCAACGTCCGGGACACCCCAAAGAGACCCAGTACTTC; cdr3_aa: CASSQRPGHPKETQYF
clone_size: NA; j_call: TRBJ2-7; d_call: TRBD2; v_call: TRBV7-9; cdr3_nt: TGTGCCAGCAGCCCTCACCGACTAGCGGGGGACTACGAGCAGTACTTC; cdr3_aa: CASSPHRLAGDYEQYF
clone_size: NA; j_call: TRBJ1-5; d_call: TRBD1; v_call: TRBV19; cdr3_nt: TGTGCCAGTAGTATCCGGGACAGGGGACAGCCCCAGCATTTT; cdr3_aa: CASSIRDRGQPQHF
clone_size: NA; j_call: TRBJ2-7; d_call: TRBD2; v_call: TRBV7-8; cdr3_nt: TGTGCCAGCAGCTCTGGACTAGTTTACGAGCAGTACTTC; cdr3_aa: CASSSGLVYEQYF
clone_size: NA; j_call: TRBJ2-7; d_call: NA; v_call: TRBV27; cdr3_nt: TGTGCCAGCAGTTTATCTTACGGGACATCCTCCTACGAGCAGTACTTC; cdr3_aa: CASSLSYGTSSYEQYF
clone_size: few; j_call: TRBJ1-1; d_call: NA; v_call: TRBV9; cdr3_nt: TGTGCCAGCAGCGTAGAGGCAGGGGCTAACACTGAAGCTTTCTTT; cdr3_aa: CASSVEAGANTEAFF
clone_size: once; j_call: TRBJ1-1; d_call: NA; v_call: TRBV7-6; cdr3_nt: TGTGCCAGCAGCTTAAGCCATGGGAACACTGAAGCTTTCTTT; cdr3_aa: CASSLSHGNTEAFF
clone_size: NA; j_call: TRBJ2-7; d_call: TRBD1; v_call: TRBV11-3; cdr3_nt: TGTGCCAGCAGCCCAGGACAGGGGACCTCCTACGAGCAGTACTTC; cdr3_aa: CASSPGQGTSYEQYF
clone_size: NA; j_call: TRBJ1-5; d_call: TRBD1; v_call: TRBV2; cdr3_nt: TGTGCCAGCGGGGGGACAGGGAATCAGCCCCAGCATTTT; cdr3_aa: CASGGTGNQPQHF
clone_size: NA; j_call: TRBJ1-6; d_call: NA; v_call: TRBV13; cdr3_nt: TGTGCCAGCAGCTTAGACAGGGCGTCCCCCCTCCACTTT; cdr3_aa: CASSLDRASPLHF
clone_size: NA; j_call: TRBJ2-3; d_call: NA; v_call: TRBV15; cdr3_nt: TGTGCCACCAGCAGAGGGGGGTGGGGACTCGCAGATACGCAGTATTTT; cdr3_aa: CATSRGGWGLADTQYF
clone_size: NA; j_call: TRBJ1-6; d_call: NA; v_call: TRBV7-2; cdr3_nt: TGTGCCAGCAGCTTATCTCATTCACCCCTCCACTTT; cdr3_aa: CASSLSHSPLHF